The next 24 T cell receptor beta chains were all read from a single sample in a study of blood T cell repertoires in COVID-19. Only in-frame clones appear in the TCRdb table, and some are missing; sequencing was by immunoSEQ multiplex PCR. The table lists about 100,000 clones, more than 70% of them singletons. Specimen: peripheral blood. The receptors derive from a human donor in a cohort sampled during active COVID-19.

CDR3 sequence: CASSEVGTGGAGFPDTQYF. The CDR3, as DNA: TGTGCCAGCAGTGAAGTTGGGACAGGGGGCGCAGGGTTCCCAGATACGCAGTATTTT. This chain connects TRBV6-1 to TRBJ2-3; 12 bases map to TRBD1. The V gene's germline CDR1 is MNHNS and CDR2 SASEGT. J was trimmed by 4 bases and V by 1 base; bases with no gene match: 12. The CDR3 is made up of 19 amino acids.

The chain employs TRBV7-2 and TRBJ2-1, with 10 bases matching TRBD2. Looked up from germline, CDR1 is SGHTA and CDR2 is FQGNSA. J was trimmed by 7 bases and V by 6 bases; bases with no gene match: 6. This CDR3 comprises 14 residues. Written as DNA, the CDR3 is TGTGCCAGCAGTCCTGGACTAGCGGCGAATGAGCAGTTCTTC. Amino acids: CASSPGLAANEQFF.

This clone was seen a handful of times. The V gene is TRBV5-1, the J gene TRBJ2-1; TRBD1 aligns across 7 bases. In germline, CDR1 is SGHRS, CDR2 YFSETQ. The junction had 6 bases not matched to a gene; V was cut back by 5 bases and J by 4 bases. This CDR3 is 14 amino acids long. The DNA of the CDR3 is TGCGCCAGCAGACCGGGACAGACTTACAATGAGCAGTTCTTC. Translation gives CASRPGQTYNEQFF.

The CDR3 loop reads CAISENGGGWYF. The DNA of the CDR3 is TGTGCCATCAGTGAGAATGGGGGGGGTTGGTATTTT. The rearrangement uses TRBV10-3 and TRBJ2-3, with TRBD2 matching 7 bases. Germline V CDR1 and CDR2: ENHRY, SYGVKD. The V and J ends lost 2 bases and 14 bases, in that order; junction bases with no gene match: 7. The CDR3 runs 12 residues.

This clone was detected a few times. The V and J genes are TRBV6-2 or TRBV6-3 and TRBJ1-5, with D possibly being TRBD1 (5 bases). The CDR3 extends over 15 amino acids. The V end lost 6 bases, the J end lost 0 bases, and 12 bases lay between the germline ends. Per germline, CDR1 MNHEY and CDR2 SVGEGT. The CDR3 nucleotides are TGTGCCAGCAGCCCGGGGGGTGGTAGCAATCAGCCCCAGCATTTT. Translation gives CASSPGGGSNQPQHF.

This clone is a singleton in its sample. The J gene is TRBJ1-2, the V gene TRBV10-3, with D unresolved. Germline lookup yields CDR1 ENHRY and CDR2 SYGVKD. With 4 bases removed from V and 3 bases from J, the gap between germline ends came to 15 bases. There are 15 residues in the CDR3. The DNA of the CDR3 is TGTGCCATCAGTGGCTCGCGAGGGCTCGACTATGGCTACACCTTC. Protein product: CAISGSRGLDYGYTF.

V gene TRBV7-2 combines with J gene TRBJ2-1; 8 nucleotides line up with TRBD2. The V and J ends lost 1 base and 6 bases, in that order; junction bases with no gene match: 5. The CDR3 is 15 residues long. Germline lookup yields CDR1 SGHTA and CDR2 FQGNSA. The CDR3 loop reads CASSLEGGGPNEQFF. The CDR3 coding sequence is TGTGCCAGCAGCTTAGAGGGCGGGGGGCCCAATGAGCAGTTCTTC.

The chain combines TRBV7-8 with TRBJ2-1; D is possibly TRBD2 (5 bases). Trimming cost V 0 bases and J 6 bases, with 15 bases left between them. The CDR3 has 16 residues. CDR1 SGHVS and CDR2 FQNEAQ come from the germline V gene. CDR3 region: CASSLAASGPLNEQFF. CDR3 DNA sequence: TGTGCCAGCAGCTTAGCTGCCAGCGGCCCTCTCAATGAGCAGTTCTTC.

Notes on this clone: Within the sample, other DNA sequences also encode this same CDR3. The chain has TRBV5-4 and TRBJ1-1; D gene ambiguous. The V and J ends lost 1 base and 4 bases respectively, with 8 bases between them. CDR1 is SGHNT and CDR2 is YYREEE in the germline V gene (reference sequence). The CDR3 spans 13 residues. In DNA, the CDR3 is TGTGCCAGCAGCTTGCAAGGAGGCACTGAAGCTTTCTTT. Amino acid sequence: CASSLQGGTEAFF.

This sequence joins TRBV7-2 and TRBJ2-7; 7 positions agree with TRBD2. With 1 base clipped from V and 9 bases from J, the junction kept 6 bases outside the gene matches. CDR3 size: 13 residues. Germline-derived CDR1 and CDR2 are SGHTA and FQGNSA. The CDR3 DNA follows: TGTGCCAGCAGCTTAGAGGGCGGGGGAAGGCAGTACGTC. Residues: CASSLEGGGRQYV.

This chain joins TRBV5-4 and TRBJ2-1, with TRBD2 matching over 8 bases. The CDR3 length is 16 residues. V was pared by 4 bases and J by 0 bases, with 6 bases of the junction left unmatched. Germline loops: CDR1 SGHNT, CDR2 YYREEE (reference sequence). This CDR3 reads CASSPGGAVSYNEQFF. CDR3 DNA sequence: TGTGCCAGCAGCCCCGGGGGGGCGGTCTCCTACAATGAGCAGTTCTTC.

This chain connects TRBV30 to TRBJ1-3; D call uncertain. Germline CDR1 is GTSNPN and CDR2 is SVGIG (reference sequence). Between the trimmed V and J ends, which lost 8 bases and 2 bases, there was a span of 13 bases. This CDR3 has 13 amino acids. Here the CDR3 reads CAAPGVAGNTIYF. CDR3 sequence (DNA): TGTGCCGCGCCCGGAGTGGCTGGAAACACCATATATTTT.

This chain joins TRBV28 and TRBJ1-3; D unclear. CDR1 is MDHEN, CDR2 SYDVKM, per germline. The CDR3 consists of 16 residues. V dropped 2 bases and J dropped 2 bases, with 13 bases sitting between them. The DNA of the CDR3 is TGTGCCAGCAGTTTAAGACTCTTCGGGGCTGGAAACACCATATATTTT. Amino acids: CASSLRLFGAGNTIYF.

The V and J genes are TRBV24-1 and TRBJ2-3, with unresolved D. CDR1 is KGHDR, CDR2 SFDVKD, per germline. V was clipped by 4 bases and J by 4 bases, with 17 bases between them. CDR3 size: 16 residues. CDR3 loop: CATSELIESGADTQYF. The CDR3, as DNA: TGTGCCACCAGTGAGCTCATAGAGTCTGGTGCAGATACGCAGTATTTT.

Here the CDR3 reads CAISESLIAEGPTKQYV. The CDR3 region has the DNA TGTGCCATCAGTGAGTCTTTGATAGCGGAGGGTCCTACGAAGCAGTACGTC. This chain uses TRBV10-3 with TRBJ2-7; D is perhaps TRBD2 (6 bases). This CDR3 has 17 residues. Trimming left V 0 bases short and J 8 bases short, with 23 bases between. Germline V CDR1 and CDR2: ENHRY, SYGVKD.

This chain joins TRBV7-3 and TRBJ2-1; 14 bases agree with TRBD2. This CDR3 has 16 amino acids. The junction had 3 bases not matched to a gene; V was cut back by 3 bases and J by 5 bases. CDR1 SGHTA and CDR2 FQGTGA come from the germline V gene. The CDR3 sequence is CASSFGLAGGDNEQFF. The CDR3 nucleotides read TGTGCCAGCAGCTTCGGACTAGCGGGAGGTGACAATGAGCAGTTCTTC.

The chain uses TRBV7-3 and TRBJ2-1; D not resolved. Trimming removed 2 bases at V and 2 bases at J, with 4 bases between. The CDR3 spans 13 residues. Germline-derived CDR1 and CDR2 are SGHTA and FQGTGA. This chain's CDR3 is CASSLQAYNEQFF. The CDR3 DNA reads as TGTGCCAGCAGCTTACAGGCCTACAATGAGCAGTTCTTC.

This clone has only one observation. The chain combines TRBV5-4 with TRBJ2-3; maybe TRBD1 (6 bases). Trimming took 3 bases from V and 4 from J, leaving 12 bases between them. Germline lookup yields CDR1 SGHNT and CDR2 YYREEE (reference sequence). This CDR3 spans 14 amino acids. As DNA, the CDR3 is TGTGCCAGCAGCTCTGTAGGGACATCAGATACGCAGTATTTT. Amino acids: CASSSVGTSDTQYF.

The rearrangement links TRBV10-3 to TRBJ1-2, with 7 bases that match TRBD1. The CDR3 runs 15 residues. Germline CDR1 reads ENHRY; CDR2 reads SYGVKD. The trim removed 3 bases at V and 5 bases at J, leaving 9 bases unmatched. The CDR3 nucleotides read TGTGCCATCAGTGACCCCGACAGGGCCGCTTATGGCTACACCTTC. Translation: CAISDPDRAAYGYTF.

The chain recombines TRBV28 with TRBJ2-1; D gene unclear. In germline, CDR1 is MDHEN, CDR2 SYDVKM. Trimming removed 6 bases at V and 1 base at J, with 10 bases between. CDR3 length: 14 residues. CDR3 nucleotide sequence: TGTGCCAGCAGCGTAGTCCTGTCCTACAATGAGCAGTTCTTC. This codes for CASSVVLSYNEQFF.

The chain uses TRBV5-4 and TRBJ2-1, with 10 bases identical to TRBD2. Trimming cost V 4 bases and J 6 bases; bases outside gene matches: 10. This CDR3 comprises 16 residues. The germline gives CDR1 SGHNT, CDR2 YYREEE (reference sequence). The CDR3 bases are TGTGCCAGCAGCCCCACCGGGACTAGCGCCTTCAATGAGCAGTTCTTC. Translation: CASSPTGTSAFNEQFF.

V usage is TRBV9 and J usage is TRBJ2-7; the D gene is possibly TRBD1 (6 bases). V dropped 2 bases and J dropped 4 bases, with 13 bases sitting between them. The CDR3 sequence is 14 residues long. CDR1 SGDLS and CDR2 YYNGEE come from the germline V gene. CDR3: CASSVEGVGYEQYF. CDR3 sequence (DNA): TGTGCCAGCAGCGTCGAGGGGGTCGGGTACGAGCAGTACTTC.

J is TRBJ1-5 and V is TRBV3-1 (or the pseudogene TRBV3-2); a weak D match, TRBD1 (5 bases). Trimming pared 4 bases from V and 7 bases from J, leaving 17 bases between. The CDR3 consists of 15 residues. CDR1 and CDR2 (germline): LGHDT, YNNKEL (reference sequence). The CDR3 bases are TGTGCCAGCAGCCCCTCTCCGGGGGTAGAACAGCCCCAGCATTTT. Residues: CASSPSPGVEQPQHF.

The rearrangement joins TRBV7-7 to TRBJ2-3; 7 nucleotides match TRBD2. The CDR3 spans 15 residues. J gave up 3 bases and V 5 bases, and 8 bases lay outside the gene matches. Germline loops: CDR1 SSHAT, CDR2 FNYEAQ (reference sequence). CDR3 sequence reads: CASSPTPGGTDTQYF. As DNA, the CDR3 is TGTGCCAGCAGCCCCACCCCGGGGGGAACAGATACGCAGTATTTT.